These 9 T cell receptor beta chains came from one sample sequenced in a study of PD-1 blockade in mismatch repair-deficient tumors. Produced via immunoSEQ multiplex PCR; TCRdb's table is partial and in-frame only. The sample contains some 70,000 clones, approximately 78% of which appear only once. The source was peripheral blood, collected 2 weeks after starting pembrolizumab. These receptors all stem from an adult with mismatch repair-deficient cancer.

CDR3 residues: CASSKGLAGNIPYEQYF. The CDR3 bases are TGTGCCAGCAGCAAGGGACTAGCGGGAAACATCCCCTACGAGCAGTACTTC. The chain joins TRBV7-2 to TRBJ2-7; TRBD2 matches at 13 bases. CDR1 and CDR2 from the germline V gene are SGHTA and FQGNSA. The length of the CDR3 is 17 residues. With 5 bases clipped from V and 2 bases from J, the junction kept 9 bases outside the gene matches. The variable domain in full, with the rest retrieved from reference TRBV7-2 and TRBJ2-7, is GAGVSQSPSNKVTEKGKDVELRCDPISGHTALYWYRQSLGQGLEFLIYFQGNSAPDKSGLPSDRFSAERTGGSVSTLTIQRTQQEDSAVYLCASSKGLAGNIPYEQYFGPGTRLTVT.

The chain recombines TRBV27 with TRBJ2-1; 9 bases map to TRBD2. V shed 4 bases and J 0 bases; nucleotides not matched to a gene: 4. In germline, CDR1 is MNHEY, CDR2 SMNVEV (reference sequence). The CDR3 totals 16 residues. The CDR3 is CASSSVAGDSYNEQFF. The CDR3 nucleotides read TGTGCCAGCAGTTCGGTAGCGGGGGACTCCTACAATGAGCAGTTCTTC.

J is TRBJ2-3 and V is TRBV18; TRBD1 or TRBD2 may be the D gene (5 bases each). In germline, CDR1 is KGHSH, CDR2 LQKENI. Between the trimmed V and J ends, which lost 2 bases and 0 bases, there was a span of 9 bases. This CDR3 has 15 residues. CDR3 DNA: TGTGCCAGCTCACCAGGGGGACCTAGCACAGATACGCAGTATTTT. Protein sequence: CASSPGGPSTDTQYF.

The chain is built from TRBV11-3 and TRBJ2-1, with 7 bases aligning to TRBD2. The CDR3 is 13 amino acids. V shed 8 bases, J shed 2 bases, and the junction held 3 bases outside the gene matches. Germline V CDR1 and CDR2: SGHNT, YENEEA. CDR3 loop: CASSGGTYNEQFF. The CDR3 bases are TGTGCCAGCTCGGGGGGAACCTACAATGAGCAGTTCTTC.

The chain carries TRBV25-1 and TRBJ2-2, with 7 bases lining up with TRBD2. Trimming at V came to 5 bases and at J to 3 bases, leaving 3 bases not matched to a gene. CDR1 is MGHDK, CDR2 SYGVNS, per germline. The CDR3 consists of 14 residues. As DNA, the CDR3 is TGTGCCAGCAGTCCGGGGAGGGACACCGGGGAGCTGTTTTTT. This encodes CASSPGRDTGELFF.

The chain uses TRBV9 and TRBJ1-1; 7 nucleotides line up with TRBD1. The trim removed 4 bases at V and 4 bases at J, leaving 10 bases unmatched. The CDR3 has 15 amino acids. CDR1 and CDR2 (germline): SGDLS, YYNGEE. The CDR3 is CASSPQGVVGTEAFF. The CDR3 region has the DNA TGTGCCAGCAGCCCCCAGGGGGTAGTTGGCACTGAAGCTTTCTTT.

The V call is TRBV19, the J call TRBJ1-1; 9 nucleotides match TRBD1. Germline CDR1 is LNHDA and CDR2 is SQIVND (reference sequence). After removal of 6 bases from V and 4 bases from J, the junction contained 3 bases not matched to a gene. The CDR3 runs to 13 residues. CDR3 residues: CASRRTGVTEAFF. In DNA, the CDR3 is TGTGCCAGTAGGCGGACAGGGGTCACTGAAGCTTTCTTT.

The chain employs TRBV6-6 and TRBJ1-2, with D tentatively TRBD1 (5 bases). V lost 5 bases and J lost 8, with 15 bases in between. The length of the CDR3 is 13 residues. Germline lookup yields CDR1 MNHNY and CDR2 SVGAGI (reference sequence). The CDR3 region has the DNA TGTGCCAGCAGTGCAGGGAGAATGGTAGGCTACACCTTC. It yields the protein CASSAGRMVGYTF.

As to this clone: The junction departs from germline at one end; a sequencing error may be responsible. This chain uses TRBV28 with TRBJ1-2; TRBD1 matches at 7 bases. Germline lookup yields CDR1 MDHEN and CDR2 SYDVKM. CDR3 size: 15 residues. In nucleotides, the CDR3 is TGTGCCAGCACTTTACAGGGGTGGTTGGGGAATGGCTACACCTTC. As protein: CASTLQGWLGNGYTF.